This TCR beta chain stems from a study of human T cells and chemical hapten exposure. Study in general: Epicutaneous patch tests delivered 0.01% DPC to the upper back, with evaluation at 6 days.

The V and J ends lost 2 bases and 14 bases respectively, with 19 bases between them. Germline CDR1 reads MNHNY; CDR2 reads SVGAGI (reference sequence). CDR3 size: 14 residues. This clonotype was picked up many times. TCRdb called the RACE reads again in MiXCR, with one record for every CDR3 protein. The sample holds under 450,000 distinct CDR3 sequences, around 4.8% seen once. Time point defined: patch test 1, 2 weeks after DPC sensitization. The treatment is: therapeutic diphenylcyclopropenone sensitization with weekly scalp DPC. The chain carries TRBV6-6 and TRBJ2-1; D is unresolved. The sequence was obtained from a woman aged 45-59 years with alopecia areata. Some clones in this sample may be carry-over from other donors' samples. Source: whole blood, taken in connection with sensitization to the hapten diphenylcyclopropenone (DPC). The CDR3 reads CASSYQQSPRWEFF. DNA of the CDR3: TGTGCCAGCAGTTACCAGCAATCCCCCAGGTGGGAGTTCTTC.